The 22 T cell receptor beta chains below all came from one sample that was sequenced in a study of T-cell reconstitution after alpha-beta-depleted transplantation in children. Molecular barcoding with unique molecular identifiers was used for the TCRbeta library. One entry per CDR3 protein, called by TCRdb with MiXCR from the PCR reads. This table has about 540,000 distinct CDR3 sequences, 27% appearing once. Sequencing was performed on PBMCs, taken before TCRalphabeta/CD19-depleted stem cell transplant. These receptors all stem from a boy younger than two with Wiskott-Aldrich syndrome, due to receive a stem cell transplant.

This clonotype was observed a few times. V gene TRBV15 combines with J gene TRBJ2-1; possible D gene TRBD1, 6 bases. The ends were cut back, 2 bases at V and 8 bases at J, with 13 bases in the middle. The CDR3 loop spans 14 amino acids. CDR1 LNHNV and CDR2 YYDKDF come from the germline V gene (reference sequence). For the CDR3, the DNA is TGTGCCACCAGCAGATACCAACAGGGCTATGAGCAGTTCTTC. Translated, it gives CATSRYQQGYEQFF.

V gene TRBV5-1 combines with J gene TRBJ1-1; possible D gene TRBD1, 5 bases. There are 15 residues in the CDR3. Germline V lookup: CDR1 SGHRS, CDR2 YFSETQ. Trimming removed 4 bases at V and 1 base at J, with 14 bases between. The CDR3 nucleotides are TGCGCCAGCAGCCCTCGGGTTGGGGGGAACACTGAAGCTTTCTTT. It specifies CASSPRVGGNTEAFF. Full variable domain (remainder filled in from reference TRBV5-1 and TRBJ1-1): KAGVTQTPRYLIKTRGQQVTLSCSPISGHRSVSWYQQTPGQGLQFLFEYFSETQRNKGNFPGRFSGRQFSNSRSEMNVSTLELGDSALYLCASSPRVGGNTEAFFGQGTRLTVV.

The chain carries TRBV2 and TRBJ1-1, with D perhaps TRBD1 (5 bases). Germline V gene sequence: CDR1 SNHLY, CDR2 FYNNEI. The CDR3 is 14 amino acids. Trimming stripped 6 bases from V and 1 base from J, with 12 bases between. The CDR3 coding sequence is TGTGCCAGCAGGATCCGGGACTCGAACACTGAAGCTTTCTTT. Protein: CASRIRDSNTEAFF.

The V and J genes are TRBV20-1 and TRBJ2-2; no firm D call. CDR1 and CDR2 from the germline V gene are DFQATT and SNEGSKA (reference sequence). This CDR3 is 14 amino acids long. V gave up 3 bases and J gave up 4 bases, with 12 bases separating them. This CDR3 reads CSARNPLGTGELFF. The CDR3 bases are TGCAGTGCTAGGAATCCCCTGGGCACCGGGGAGCTGTTTTTT.

This clonotype was observed many times. V usage is TRBV5-1 and J usage is TRBJ2-1; 14 bases line up with TRBD2. Trimming cost V 4 bases and J 8 bases; bases outside gene matches: 2. This CDR3 region has 14 residues. The V gene's germline CDR1 is SGHRS and CDR2 YFSETQ. The CDR3 bases are TGCGCCAGCAGCCCGGGACTAGCGGGGGATGAGCAGTTCTTC. This translates into CASSPGLAGDEQFF.

The rearrangement uses TRBV28 and TRBJ2-7; TRBD2 matches 8 bases. With V trimmed by 3 bases and J by 3 bases, 7 bases remained unmatched. The CDR3 spans 15 residues. The germline CDR1 and CDR2 sequences are MDHEN and SYDVKM. CDR3 protein: CASSLKASGFYEQYF. CDR3 DNA: TGTGCCAGCAGTTTGAAGGCTAGCGGGTTCTACGAGCAGTACTTC.

The genes are TRBV9 and TRBJ2-3; TRBD2 is a possible D gene (5 bases). The germline V gene has CDR1 SGDLS and CDR2 YYNGEE. This CDR3 has 18 amino acids. Trimming removed 2 bases from V and 1 base from J, with 20 bases in between. CDR3: CASSVGGAGSIGTDTQYF. In DNA, the CDR3 is TGTGCCAGCAGCGTCGGAGGAGCAGGTTCTATTGGCACAGATACGCAGTATTTT.

This chain connects TRBV18 to TRBJ1-1; D ambiguous. Trimming took off 3 bases at V and 2 bases at J, with 7 bases between the two ends. CDR1 is KGHSH, CDR2 LQKENI, per germline. The CDR3 loop spans 13 amino acids. The CDR3 sequence is CASSPTINTEAFF. CDR3 nucleotides: TGTGCCAGCTCACCGACAATTAACACTGAAGCTTTCTTT. Full variable domain (remainder filled in from reference TRBV18 and TRBJ1-1): NAGVMQNPRHLVRRRGQEARLRCSPMKGHSHVYWYRQLPEEGLKFMVYLQKENIIDESGMPKERFSAEFPKEGPSILRIQQVVRGDSAAYFCASSPTINTEAFFGQGTRLTVV.

This clonotype was seen a handful of times. CDR3: CASSLLAATNEQFF. In nucleotides, the CDR3 is TGTGCCAGCAGCTTACTAGCGGCCACGAATGAGCAGTTCTTC. The rearrangement joins TRBV6-5 to TRBJ2-1, with TRBD2 matching over 8 bases. CDR1 is MNHEY, CDR2 SVGAGI, per germline. The length of the CDR3 is 14 residues. V was clipped by 6 bases and J by 7 bases; unmatched bases: 8.

Ten or more counts support this clonotype. The rearrangement joins TRBV5-1 to TRBJ2-7; D is unresolved. Germline V CDR1 and CDR2: SGHRS, YFSETQ. The CDR3 spans 13 residues. Trimming took 0 bases from V and 3 from J, leaving 7 bases between them. The CDR3 region has the DNA TGCGCCAGCAGCTTGGAGGGCGGCTACGAGCAGTACTTC. This encodes CASSLEGGYEQYF. The full variable domain, completed using reference TRBV5-1 and TRBJ2-7, is KAGVTQTPRYLIKTRGQQVTLSCSPISGHRSVSWYQQTPGQGLQFLFEYFSETQRNKGNFPGRFSGRQFSNSRSEMNVSTLELGDSALYLCASSLEGGYEQYFGPGTRLTVT.

This clonotype was found a few times. This chain uses TRBV29-1 with TRBJ1-1; no clear D. The CDR3 is made up of 11 amino acids. The V gene's germline CDR1 is SQVTM and CDR2 ANQGSEA. V lost 6 bases and J lost 3, with 8 bases in between. The CDR3 reads CSVGRDTEAFF. CDR3 in DNA: TGCAGCGTAGGAAGGGACACTGAAGCTTTCTTT.

The V gene is TRBV7-2, the J gene TRBJ2-3; D may be TRBD2 (6 bases). This CDR3 has 13 residues. V lost 6 bases and J lost 6, with 13 bases in between. Germline loops: CDR1 SGHTA, CDR2 FQGNSA. The CDR3: CASSRDFGDTQYF. For the CDR3, the DNA is TGTGCCAGCAGTCGGGACTTCGGCGATACGCAGTATTTT.

This clonotype showed up just a few times. The rearrangement links TRBV20-1 to TRBJ1-2; TRBD1 agrees at 7 bases. Germline CDR1 is DFQATT and CDR2 is SNEGSKA (reference sequence). CDR3 size: 14 residues. The CDR3 sequence: CRASGAGGTYGYTF. DNA for the CDR3: TGCCGCGCCTCCGGGGCAGGGGGAACTTATGGCTACACCTTC.

The chain links TRBV20-1 to TRBJ1-3, with TRBD1 matching over 7 bases. CDR3 length: 14 amino acids. Germline V gene sequence: CDR1 DFQATT, CDR2 SNEGSKA (reference sequence). With 4 bases clipped from V and 3 bases from J, the junction kept 6 bases outside the gene matches. The CDR3 loop is CSAIYRGGGNTIYF. CDR3 DNA sequence: TGCAGTGCTATCTACAGGGGCGGTGGAAACACCATATATTTT.

A few counts support this clonotype. The genes are TRBV18 and TRBJ2-3, with unresolved D. Germline values: CDR1 KGHSH, CDR2 LQKENI. The CDR3 covers 12 residues. V lost 4 bases, J lost 4 bases, and 6 bases lay in between. In DNA, the CDR3 is TGTGCCAGCTCACAAAAGGCAGATACGCAGTATTTT. This translates into CASSQKADTQYF.

This rearrangement joins TRBV5-1 to TRBJ2-1, with D possibly matching TRBD2 (5 bases). Between the trimmed V and J ends, which lost 0 bases and 4 bases, there was a span of 11 bases. The CDR3 totals 15 residues. Per germline, CDR1 SGHRS and CDR2 YFSETQ. In DNA form, the CDR3 reads TGCGCCAGCAGCTTGGTACTCCCGGGGTACAATGAGCAGTTCTTC. Protein: CASSLVLPGYNEQFF.

The V gene is TRBV10-3, the J gene TRBJ2-7; 10 bases map to TRBD2. V shed 6 bases, J shed 5 bases, and the junction held 10 bases outside the gene matches. Per germline, CDR1 ENHRY and CDR2 SYGVKD. This CDR3 comprises 15 residues. The CDR3 here is CAISLIGTSADEQYF. CDR3 bases: TGTGCCATCAGCCTGATCGGGACTAGCGCCGACGAGCAGTACTTC.

This clonotype was counted between two and nine times. J is TRBJ1-6 and V is TRBV3-1; D may be TRBD1 (5 bases). There are 14 residues in the CDR3. Germline values: CDR1 LGHDT, CDR2 YNNKEL (reference sequence). V gave up 1 base and J gave up 8 bases, with 9 bases separating them. The CDR3 is CASSQVQGDSPLHF. As DNA, the CDR3 is TGTGCCAGCAGCCAAGTTCAGGGTGATTCACCCCTCCACTTT.

J is TRBJ1-5 and V is TRBV5-5, with D tentatively TRBD1 (6 bases). The CDR3 consists of 14 residues. Germline V gene lookup returns CDR1 SGHKS and CDR2 YYEKEE (reference sequence). Trimming cost V 2 bases and J 5 bases, with 11 bases left between them. The CDR3 sequence: CASSFTGIHQPQHF. The CDR3 nucleotides read TGTGCCAGCAGCTTCACAGGGATTCATCAGCCCCAGCATTTT.

The chain joins TRBV27 to TRBJ2-3; D could derive from TRBD1 or TRBD2 (5 bases each). This CDR3 has 13 residues. The ends were cut back, 5 bases at V and 5 bases at J, with 11 bases in the middle. Germline assignment: CDR1 MNHEY and CDR2 SMNVEV (reference sequence). The DNA of the CDR3 is TGTGCCAGCAGTCCGGGGCGTGGAGATACGCAGTATTTT. Residues: CASSPGRGDTQYF.

This clonotype showed up just a few times. The V call is TRBV5-1, the J call TRBJ2-1; D might be TRBD2 (6 bases). This CDR3 spans 14 amino acids. Germline V gives CDR1 SGHRS, CDR2 YFSETQ. With 5 bases removed from V and 3 bases from J, the gap between germline ends came to 12 bases. DNA for the CDR3: TGCGCCAGCAGTAACGGGAGAGTCTACAATGAGCAGTTCTTC. Translated, it gives CASSNGRVYNEQFF. The full variable domain, rest sourced from reference TRBV5-1 and TRBJ2-1, is KAGVTQTPRYLIKTRGQQVTLSCSPISGHRSVSWYQQTPGQGLQFLFEYFSETQRNKGNFPGRFSGRQFSNSRSEMNVSTLELGDSALYLCASSNGRVYNEQFFGPGTRLTVL.

The count of this clonotype is one. The chain employs TRBV10-3 and TRBJ2-6; unclear D gene. This CDR3 region has 14 residues. V was shortened by 6 bases and J by 4 bases, with 10 bases between the two germline ends. The germline CDR1 and CDR2 sequences are ENHRY and SYGVKD. The CDR3: CAISSFTGANVLTF. The CDR3 nucleotides are TGTGCCATCAGCTCTTTTACAGGGGCCAACGTCCTGACTTTC.